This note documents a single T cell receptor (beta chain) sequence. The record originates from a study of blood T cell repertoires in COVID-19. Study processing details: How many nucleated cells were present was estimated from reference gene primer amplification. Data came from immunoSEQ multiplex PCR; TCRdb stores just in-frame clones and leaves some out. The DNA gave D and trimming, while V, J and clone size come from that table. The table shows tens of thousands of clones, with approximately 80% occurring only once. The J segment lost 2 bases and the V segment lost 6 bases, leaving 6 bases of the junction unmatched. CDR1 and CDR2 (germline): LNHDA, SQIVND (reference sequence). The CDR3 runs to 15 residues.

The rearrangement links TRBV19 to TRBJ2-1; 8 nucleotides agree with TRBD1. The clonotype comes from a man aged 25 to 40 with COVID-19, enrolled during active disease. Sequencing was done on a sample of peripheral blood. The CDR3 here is CASRLLGQAYNEQFF. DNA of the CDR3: TGTGCCAGTAGACTCCTGGGACAGGCCTACAATGAGCAGTTCTTC. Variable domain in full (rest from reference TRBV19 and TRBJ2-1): DGGITQSPKYLFRKEGQNVTLSCEQNLNHDAMYWYRQDPGQGLRLIYYSQIVNDFQKGDIAEGYSVSREKKESFPLTVTSAQKNPTAFYLCASRLLGQAYNEQFFGPGTRLTVL.